The rows below give T cell receptor beta chains drawn from one sample of a study of blood T cells in healthy people across ages. From the 5' RACE reads, TCRdb called clonotypes with MiXCR, one entry per CDR3 protein. The table shows over 1,300,000 distinct CDR3 sequences, with approximately 59% occurring only once. Sequencing input: blood. These receptors all stem from a young man in good health. Both conserved end residues are part of each CDR3. The order of the fields is V gene, D gene, clone size, J gene, CDR3 DNA, CDR3 protein. D genes are given only for firm matches. Clone size is not always given. Where it is, it says once, few, many or a class for expanded clones.

TRBV9	TRBD1	few	TRBJ2-7	TGTGCCAGCAGCATCCGTGCGACAGGGGTCGACGAGCAGTACTTC	CASSIRATGVDEQYF
TRBV4-1	-	-	TRBJ1-4	TGCGCCAGCAGCCACCTCGGAGGGAGGAATGAAAAACTGTTTTTT	CASSHLGGRNEKLFF
TRBV3-1	TRBD1	-	TRBJ1-5	TGTGCCAGCAGCCAAAGGACAGGGAATTATCAGCCCCAGCATTTT	CASSQRTGNYQPQHF
TRBV29-1	-	-	TRBJ2-2	TGCAGCGCCCTAGAGGGGTTTGTGGGGACCGGGGAGCTGTTTTTT	CSALEGFVGTGELFF
TRBV6-5	-	-	TRBJ1-1	TGTGCCAGCAGTTACTCGAGTTCGGGTGAAGCTTTCTTT	CASSYSSSGEAFF
TRBV25-1	-	-	TRBJ2-3	TGTGCCAGCATGGGTGACTACACAGATACGCAGTATTTT	CASMGDYTDTQYF
TRBV11-2	-	-	TRBJ1-2	TGCGCCAGCAGCCACAATGCGGGTATCTCTGATGGCTACACCTTC	CASSHNAGISDGYTF
TRBV4-1	TRBD1	-	TRBJ1-2	TGCGCCAGCAGCCAAGATCTGGGACAGGGTAATAATGGCTACACCTTC	CASSQDLGQGNNGYTF
TRBV24-1	TRBD1	few	TRBJ2-5	TGTGCCACCAGTGATCCCCGGACAGGGTCAGAGACCCAGTACTTC	CATSDPRTGSETQYF
TRBV11-2	TRBD2	few	TRBJ2-7	TGTGCCAGCACGCGGACTAGCGGGGCCGGGGAGCAGTACTTC	CASTRTSGAGEQYF
TRBV27	-	few	TRBJ1-1	TGTGCCAGCAGTTTAGGGCGGGGTCCGGGAACTGAAGCTTTCTTT	CASSLGRGPGTEAFF
TRBV4-3	-	-	TRBJ2-1	TGCGCCAGCAGCCAAGACAGGTTAGACAATGAGCAGTTCTTC	CASSQDRLDNEQFF
TRBV5-6	TRBD1	-	TRBJ1-2	TGTGCCAGCAGTCGAGAGACAGGGAGCTATGGCTACACCTTC	CASSRETGSYGYTF
TRBV29-1	TRBD1	-	TRBJ2-7	TGCAGCGCCGGGGACAGCCCCGGTTACGAGCAGTACTTC	CSAGDSPGYEQYF
TRBV20-1	-	-	TRBJ2-4	TGCAGTGCTGGGGACTTGGGAAACATTCAGTACTTC	CSAGDLGNIQYF
TRBV11-2	TRBD2	few	TRBJ2-1	TGTGCCAGCAGCCGCGGGGGGGTTTACAATGAGCAGTTCTTC	CASSRGGVYNEQFF
TRBV20-1	TRBD2	once	TRBJ2-5	TGCAGTGCTCCACTAGCGGGCCTCCAAGAGACCCAGTACTTC	CSAPLAGLQETQYF
TRBV27	-	few	TRBJ2-3	TGTGCCAGCTGTATCCGGGACTCCCGCACAGATACGCAGTATTTT	CASCIRDSRTDTQYF
TRBV2	TRBD2	few	TRBJ2-3	TGTGCCAGCAGTCGACTAGCGGGGACCACAGATACGCAGTATTTT	CASSRLAGTTDTQYF
TRBV20-1	-	-	TRBJ2-7	TGCAGTGCTAGAGATGGAAGGGGCGGCGAGCAGTACTTC	CSARDGRGGEQYF
TRBV6-2/TRBV6-3	-	few	TRBJ1-2	TGTGCCAGCAGTTACGGAAGGACCATTCTTAACTATGGCTACACCTTC	CASSYGRTILNYGYTF
TRBV29-1	-	few	TRBJ2-2	TGCAGCGTGCCAGACTCCTCCACCGGGGAGCTGTTTTTT	CSVPDSSTGELFF
TRBV18	TRBD2	-	TRBJ2-5	TGTGCCAGCTCACCCAACGGGGCGGGAGAGTCCCAGTACTTC	CASSPNGAGESQYF
TRBV4-1	-	-	TRBJ2-1	TGCGCCAGCAGCCGACTTCAGGCTCTCGTAAATGAGCAGTTCTTC	CASSRLQALVNEQFF
TRBV3-1	TRBD2	-	TRBJ2-1	TGTGCCAGCAGCCCCCGTAGCCCGGGACTAGCGGGGAGGGGGCATGAGCAGTTCTTC	CASSPRSPGLAGRGHEQFF
TRBV20-1	TRBD2	-	TRBJ2-1	TGCAGTGCTAGAGATCTGCTAGCGGGGGGACCCTACAATGAGCAGTTCTTC	CSARDLLAGGPYNEQFF
TRBV5-1	-	-	TRBJ2-7	TGCGCCAGCAGCTTGGCCTGGGGTTCAAGCTCCTACGAGCAGTACTTC	CASSLAWGSSSYEQYF
TRBV6-6	-	-	TRBJ2-7	TGTGCCAGCAGCCCAAGCAAACCGGGCTCCTTTAACTACGAGCAGTACTTC	CASSPSKPGSFNYEQYF
TRBV6-6	TRBD1	once	TRBJ2-1	TGTGCCAGCAGCAAGGGGGCGGCCAATGAGCAGTTCTTC	CASSKGAANEQFF
TRBV20-1	TRBD1	-	TRBJ2-1	TGCAGTGCTAGAGTCTGGGACAGGCTCTACAATGAGCAGTTCTTC	CSARVWDRLYNEQFF
TRBV12-3/TRBV12-4	-	-	TRBJ1-2	TGTGCCAGCACCAGATACCCGGGACATCCCTATGGCTACACCTTC	CASTRYPGHPYGYTF
TRBV4-2	TRBD2	-	TRBJ2-5	TGTGCCAGCAGCCAAGATCAGAGCGGGGGGCCCCCTTACAATGAGCAGTACTTC	CASSQDQSGGPPYNEQYF
TRBV19	-	-	TRBJ1-5	TGTGCCAGTAGTAGGCGGGGGACGGGGGGCAATCAGCCCCAGCATTTT	CASSRRGTGGNQPQHF